This T cell receptor beta chain was identified during a study of blood T cell repertoires in COVID-19. The CDR3 is made up of 13 amino acids. Per the germline V gene, CDR1 is MGHRA and CDR2 is YSYEKL. V lost 4 bases and J 5 bases, leaving 11 bases between the germline ends. Repertoires were generated with immunoSEQ multiplex PCR, while TCRdb's copy carries only in-frame clones and drops some. The sample holds 70,000 or so clones; approximately 78% are singletons and the top ten take roughly a tenth. This clone was observed once. This sequence joins TRBV4-1 and TRBJ1-1, with TRBD1 as a possible D gene (6 bases). The TCR comes from a woman aged 80 or older with acute or convalescent COVID-19. The specimen sequenced was peripheral blood. In DNA, the CDR3 is TGCGCCAGCAGCCTGGGGGGGCCTACTGAAGCTTTCTTT. Its translation is CASSLGGPTEAFF.